The 32 T cell receptor beta chains below all came from one sample that was sequenced in a study of graft-versus-host responses after intestinal transplantation. Their antigens are not known. The repertoire was sequenced with immunoSEQ multiplex PCR; TCRdb's copy has only in-frame clones and lacks some. The sample lists about 120,000 clones, around 95% occurring once. Sequencing used unstimulated CD8+ T cells sorted from spleen or lymph node cells, obtained before intestinal transplant. Every receptor here comes from a human donor who received an intestinal transplant.

The genes are TRBV9 and TRBJ2-7, with 8 positions matching TRBD2. Germline assignment: CDR1 SGDLS and CDR2 YYNGEE. The CDR3 is 15 amino acids. The V and J ends lost 0 bases and 1 base, in that order; junction bases with no gene match: 3. CDR3 sequence (DNA): TGTGCCAGCAGCGTAGGGACTAGCAGGTCCTACGAGCAGTACTTC. Translation gives CASSVGTSRSYEQYF.

This clone was counted a single time. The chain employs TRBV7-8 and TRBJ1-2; 7 bases map to TRBD1. Trimming cost V 5 bases and J 3 bases; bases outside gene matches: 3. This CDR3 is built from 13 residues. Germline V gives CDR1 SGHVS, CDR2 FQNEAQ. In nucleotides, the CDR3 is TGTGCCAGCAGCGTCGGGACAGACTATGGCTACACCTTC. Residues: CASSVGTDYGYTF.

The chain carries TRBV4-1 and TRBJ1-2; TRBD1 might be the D (5 bases). CDR1 is MGHRA, CDR2 YSYEKL, per germline. Deletions cut 4 bases from V and 6 bases from J, with 12 bases between. The CDR3 extends over 13 amino acids. The CDR3 here is CASSRPGGNGYTF. The CDR3, as DNA: TGCGCCAGCAGCCGGCCTGGGGGTAATGGCTACACCTTC.

This chain uses TRBV30 with TRBJ1-4; D gene ambiguous. The CDR3 runs to 12 residues. The V gene lost 0 bases and the J gene lost 11 bases, with 10 bases spanning the gap. Germline V gene lookup returns CDR1 GTSNPN and CDR2 SVGIG (reference sequence). CDR3 sequence (DNA): TGTGCCTGGAGTGTCATGGGTGGGAAACTGTTTTTT. Its translation: CAWSVMGGKLFF.

V usage is TRBV6-5 and J usage is TRBJ2-5; weak D call: TRBD2 (5 bases). The V gene lost 4 bases and the J gene lost 5 bases, with 11 bases spanning the gap. Germline V gene data show CDR1 as MNHEY and CDR2 as SVGAGI. The CDR3 runs 13 residues. Here the CDR3 DNA reads TGTGCCAGCAGTTCCGGGTGGAGGGAGACCCAGTACTTC. Protein: CASSSGWRETQYF.

The chain is built from TRBV28 and TRBJ2-2; the D gene is possibly TRBD1 (6 bases). This CDR3 is built from 13 residues. Germline V CDR1 and CDR2: MDHEN, SYDVKM. Deletions cut 2 bases from V and 7 bases from J, with 8 bases between. The CDR3 DNA is TGTGCCAGCAGTTTAACAGGGTACGGGGAGCTGTTTTTT. Protein: CASSLTGYGELFF.

The chain joins TRBV9 to TRBJ2-6, with 11 bases fitting TRBD1. CDR3 size: 18 residues. Germline V lookup: CDR1 SGDLS, CDR2 YYNGEE. J gave up 2 bases and V 4 bases, and 8 bases lay outside the gene matches. The CDR3 DNA reads as TGTGCCAGCAGCTTCCGGACAGGGGGCGCTGCTGGGGCCAACGTCCTGACTTTC. It specifies CASSFRTGGAAGANVLTF.

The chain couples TRBV28 to TRBJ1-2; unclear D gene. The V end lost 3 bases, the J end lost 1 base, and 6 bases lay between the germline ends. The CDR3 has 13 amino acids. Per the germline V gene, CDR1 is MDHEN and CDR2 is SYDVKM. CDR3 DNA sequence: TGTGCCAGCAGTTTGTCTTTTAACTATGGCTACACCTTC. Translated: CASSLSFNYGYTF.

The gene calls are TRBV7-2 and TRBJ2-1; 8 bases align to TRBD2. Germline assignment: CDR1 SGHTA and CDR2 FQGNSA. This CDR3 contains 13 residues. J gave up 8 bases and V 11 bases, and 11 bases lay outside the gene matches. The CDR3 protein is CAQYDWTSYEQFF. The CDR3 coding sequence is TGTGCCCAATATGATTGGACTAGCTATGAGCAGTTCTTC.

The V gene is TRBV6-6, the J gene TRBJ1-2; 8 bases fit TRBD1. V lost 1 base and J lost 8; bases outside the gene matches: 6. The length of the CDR3 is 14 residues. From germline, CDR1 is MNHNY and CDR2 SVGAGI (reference sequence). CDR3 amino acids: CASSYYQGANGYTF. As DNA, the CDR3 is TGTGCCAGCAGTTACTACCAGGGGGCTAACGGCTACACCTTC.

This sequence joins TRBV28 and TRBJ1-2, with a possible D match to TRBD1 (5 bases). The CDR3 is 12 amino acids. Trimming took 8 bases from V and 3 from J, leaving 10 bases between them. CDR1 and CDR2 from the germline V gene are MDHEN and SYDVKM. This chain's CDR3 is CASLTGDYGYTF. CDR3 nucleotide sequence: TGTGCCAGCCTTACAGGTGACTATGGCTACACCTTC.

This chain connects TRBV7-3 to TRBJ2-5; 10 nucleotides agree with TRBD2. V was clipped by 4 bases and J by 4 bases; unmatched bases: 6. Germline CDR1 reads SGHTA; CDR2 reads FQGTGA. There are 15 residues in the CDR3. As DNA, the CDR3 is TGTGCCAGCAGCTCGAGCGGGAGGGCCCGAGAGACCCAGTACTTC. It translates to CASSSSGRARETQYF. Drawing the rest from reference TRBV7-3 and TRBJ2-5, the complete variable domain is GAGVSQTPSNKVTEKGKYVELRCDPISGHTALYWYRQSLGQGPEFLIYFQGTGAADDSGLPNDRFFAVRPEGSVSTLKIQRTERGDSAVYLCASSSSGRARETQYFGPGTRLLVL.

V usage is TRBV9 and J usage is TRBJ2-7, with 7 bases that match TRBD1. V trimming: 6 bases; J trimming: 1 base; junction bases outside the gene matches: 7. Germline lookup yields CDR1 SGDLS and CDR2 YYNGEE. This CDR3 is built from 14 residues. The DNA for the CDR3 is TGTGCCAGCAACCCACAGGGGCGATCCTACGAGCAGTACTTC. It is translated as CASNPQGRSYEQYF.

The rearrangement links TRBV19 to TRBJ2-1, with TRBD2 matching over 8 bases. Unmatched junction bases numbered 7, after V lost 7 bases and J lost 2 bases. The CDR3 length is 15 residues. Germline loops: CDR1 LNHDA, CDR2 SQIVND (reference sequence). The CDR3 nucleotides are TGTGCCAGTAAGCTCGGTAGCGGGGCCTACAATGAGCAGTTCTTC. Translating gives CASKLGSGAYNEQFF.

This clone was observed once. The chain links TRBV9 to TRBJ1-2; 8 bases are a match to TRBD1. CDR1 is SGDLS and CDR2 is YYNGEE in the germline V gene. V trimming: 4 bases; J trimming: 8 bases; junction bases outside the gene matches: 7. The CDR3 runs to 13 residues. CDR3 amino acids: CASSPGQGGGYTF. CDR3 nucleotides: TGTGCCAGCAGCCCTGGACAGGGAGGGGGCTACACCTTC.

This rearrangement joins TRBV4-1 to TRBJ2-2; perhaps TRBD2 as D (5 bases). V was shortened by 3 bases and J by 5 bases, with 13 bases between the two germline ends. This CDR3 is 15 amino acids long. From germline, CDR1 is MGHRA and CDR2 YSYEKL. The CDR3 sequence: CASSHQRGGTGELFF. The CDR3 DNA follows: TGCGCCAGCAGCCATCAGAGAGGCGGGACCGGGGAGCTGTTTTTT.

The chain employs TRBV28 and TRBJ2-7; the match to TRBD2 covers 11 bases. This CDR3 is 17 amino acids long. V lost 0 bases, J lost 1 base, and 5 bases stayed unmatched. The germline CDR1 and CDR2 sequences are MDHEN and SYDVKM. CDR3: CASSLWTSGVESYEQYF. In nucleotides, the CDR3 is TGTGCCAGCAGTTTATGGACTAGCGGGGTCGAATCCTACGAGCAGTACTTC.

The CDR3 region has the DNA TGTGCCAGCAGTGTAAGGCTAGCAGCCTCCTACGAGCAGTACTTC. Amino acid sequence: CASSVRLAASYEQYF. The chain recombines TRBV2 with TRBJ2-7; TRBD2 might be the D (5 bases). Germline CDR1 is SNHLY and CDR2 is FYNNEI. Trimming left V 4 bases short and J 0 bases short, with 13 bases between. This CDR3 contains 15 residues.

V and J are TRBV4-1 and TRBJ2-1; 8 bases are shared with TRBD2. Trimming took 3 bases from V and 5 from J; bases not matched to a gene: 9. This CDR3 comprises 16 residues. Per germline, CDR1 MGHRA and CDR2 YSYEKL. The CDR3 DNA is TGCGCCAGCAGCCACCCCCCGGGAGGGCTAGACAATGAGCAGTTCTTC. This gives the protein CASSHPPGGLDNEQFF.

This clone showed up just once. The V and J genes are TRBV9 and TRBJ1-1; unclear D gene. The CDR3 runs 12 residues. Trimming shortened V by 5 bases and J by 7 bases, and 12 bases separated the two germline ends. The germline V gene encodes CDR1 SGDLS and CDR2 YYNGEE. CDR3 amino acids: CASSRSGSEAFF. In DNA form, the CDR3 reads TGTGCCAGCAGTCGCTCGGGCAGTGAAGCTTTCTTT.

CDR3: CASTYGTSGLETQYF. The DNA for the CDR3 is TGTGCCAGTACTTACGGGACTAGTGGTCTGGAGACCCAGTACTTC. V usage is TRBV19 and J usage is TRBJ2-5; 8 bases are a match to TRBD2. J gave up 5 bases and V 7 bases, and 12 bases lay outside the gene matches. Germline V lookup: CDR1 LNHDA, CDR2 SQIVND (reference sequence). The CDR3 has 15 amino acids.

This clone was seen a single time. The gene calls are TRBV28 and TRBJ2-5, with a possible D match to TRBD2 (8 bases). Germline V gene lookup returns CDR1 MDHEN and CDR2 SYDVKM. Between the trimmed V and J ends, which lost 3 bases and 0 bases, there was a span of 23 bases. The CDR3 loop spans 19 amino acids. The CDR3 DNA sequence: TGTGCCAGCAGTTTCCAGGGGTTATTAGCGGGACAGTACCAAGAGACCCAGTACTTC. This gives the protein CASSFQGLLAGQYQETQYF.

This clone was observed a single time. V and J are TRBV7-8 and TRBJ2-1; TRBD1 agrees at 7 bases. The V segment lost 4 bases and the J segment 7 bases; nucleotides outside the gene matches: 7. Germline CDR1 SGHVS, CDR2 FQNEAQ. The CDR3 runs 14 residues. This CDR3 is CASSWPPGGNEQFF. Here the CDR3 DNA reads TGTGCCAGCAGCTGGCCCCCAGGGGGAAATGAGCAGTTCTTC.

J is TRBJ2-1 and V is TRBV13; D ambiguous. Trimming took off 5 bases at V and 8 bases at J, with 19 bases between the two ends. CDR1 and CDR2 (germline): PRHDT, FYEKMQ (reference sequence). CDR3 size: 15 residues. The CDR3 region has the DNA TGTGCCAGCAGCCTACTCCGGGCCCGCGGTGATGAGCAGTTCTTC. Encoded protein: CASSLLRARGDEQFF.

The chain has TRBV15 and TRBJ2-6; 9 bases line up with TRBD2. V lost 4 bases to trimming and J lost 0 bases; unmatched junction nucleotides: 1. Looked up from germline, CDR1 is LNHNV and CDR2 is YYDKDF (reference sequence). The CDR3 extends over 16 amino acids. CDR3 sequence (DNA): TGTGCCACCAGCAATAGCGGGAGCTCTGGGGCCAACGTCCTGACTTTC. This translates into CATSNSGSSGANVLTF.

The chain is built from TRBV28 and TRBJ2-7; D is unclear. The CDR3 sequence is 9 residues long. Germline values: CDR1 MDHEN, CDR2 SYDVKM. The CDR3 DNA is TGTGCAAGTCTCTACGAGCAGTACTTC. It codes for CASLYEQYF.

The rearrangement joins TRBV13 to TRBJ2-7, with D perhaps assigned TRBD1 or TRBD2 (5 bases each). There are 16 residues in the CDR3. V was shortened by 6 bases and J by 0 bases, with 18 bases between the two germline ends. CDR1 is PRHDT, CDR2 FYEKMQ, per germline (reference sequence). This chain's CDR3 is CASSDAGLRGSYEQYF. The CDR3 DNA is TGTGCCAGCAGTGACGCAGGGTTACGGGGCTCCTACGAGCAGTACTTC.

This sequence joins TRBV4-3 and TRBJ2-3; D is perhaps TRBD1 (6 bases). Germline V lookup: CDR1 LGHNA, CDR2 YSLEER. The CDR3 has 17 amino acids. Trimming stripped 1 base from V and 1 base from J, with 15 bases between. This CDR3 reads CASSQGDTGPGTDTQYF. CDR3 DNA sequence: TGCGCCAGCAGCCAAGGAGACACAGGGCCAGGCACAGATACGCAGTATTTT.

The chain has TRBV5-6 and TRBJ1-2; D perhaps matches TRBD1 (5 bases). The CDR3 runs to 13 residues. Germline CDR1 and CDR2: SGHDT and YYEEEE. V was cut by 4 bases and J by 4 bases, with 11 bases left in between. The CDR3 loop is CASSRQTLYGYTF. The CDR3 coding sequence is TGTGCCAGCAGCCGACAGACCCTCTATGGCTACACCTTC.

The rearrangement uses TRBV27 and TRBJ2-3; TRBD2 matches at 9 bases. With V trimmed by 2 bases and J by 2 bases, 14 bases remained unmatched. Germline V gene data show CDR1 as MNHEY and CDR2 as SMNVEV (reference sequence). The CDR3 contains 19 residues. The CDR3 protein is CASSLSPAGGPGPTDTQYF. The CDR3 DNA follows: TGTGCCAGCAGTTTAAGTCCGGCGGGAGGGCCTGGTCCCACAGATACGCAGTATTTT.

The rearrangement links TRBV13 to TRBJ1-4, with D unresolved. Per germline, CDR1 PRHDT and CDR2 FYEKMQ (reference sequence). CDR3 length: 13 amino acids. The ends were cut back, 3 bases at V and 0 bases at J, with 2 bases in the middle. The CDR3 region is CASSFATNEKLFF. In nucleotides, the CDR3 is TGTGCCAGCAGCTTTGCAACTAATGAAAAACTGTTTTTT.

This chain joins TRBV19 and TRBJ1-4; TRBD1 might be the D (5 bases). There are 13 residues in the CDR3. The germline CDR1 and CDR2 sequences are LNHDA and SQIVND (reference sequence). V lost 8 bases, J lost 7 bases, and 14 bases lay in between. In nucleotides, the CDR3 is TGTGCCAGTGGTTATAGGGGCGGTGAAAAACTGTTTTTT. It codes for CASGYRGGEKLFF.